Listed below are T cell receptor beta chains from one sample, sequenced in a study of shared clonotypes between healthy human individuals. The table came from immunoSEQ multiplex PCR; TCRdb's copy has only in-frame clones and leaves some out. There are about 2.1 million clones in the sample; approximately 94% occur only once, and more than 1.5% lies in the top ten. Sequencing used naive CD8+ T cells from PBMCs. The receptors come from a man in his late teens or twenties in good health. Some clones in this sample may be carry-over from other donors' samples. Both conserved end residues are part of each CDR3. The order of the fields is V gene, J gene, D gene, clone size, CDR3 protein, CDR3 DNA. D genes are given only for firm matches. Clone size, where shown, is once, few, many, or a class for clones that have expanded.

TRBV9	TRBJ1-5	NA	NA	CASSVGRGGENQPQHF	TGTGCCAGCAGCGTAGGCAGGGGAGGGGAGAATCAGCCCCAGCATTTT
TRBV29-1	TRBJ2-7	NA	NA	CSVVPTGYNSYEQYF	TGCAGCGTTGTCCCGACAGGTTACAATTCCTACGAGCAGTACTTC
TRBV30	TRBJ2-1	NA	NA	CAWSFTYNEQFF	TGTGCCTGGAGTTTCACGTACAATGAGCAGTTCTTC
TRBV15	TRBJ2-1	TRBD2	NA	CATSRRPGLAGAEQFF	TGTGCCACCAGCAGAAGACCGGGACTAGCGGGAGCTGAGCAGTTCTTC
TRBV6-7	TRBJ2-2	TRBD2	NA	CASRPLAVTNTGELFF	TGTGCCAGCAGGCCCCTAGCGGTCACGAACACCGGGGAGCTGTTTTTT
TRBV5-1	TRBJ2-1	NA	NA	CASSLGRGSSYNEQFF	TGCGCCAGCAGCTTGGGCCGCGGTAGCTCCTACAATGAGCAGTTCTTC
TRBV6-5	TRBJ2-7	TRBD2	NA	CASSSSGQLTEQYF	TGTGCCAGCAGTTCTAGCGGCCAGTTAACCGAGCAGTACTTC
TRBV13	TRBJ2-7	NA	NA	CASSLFQGRRYEQYF	TGTGCCAGCAGCTTGTTTCAGGGTCGGAGGTACGAGCAGTACTTC
TRBV5-5	TRBJ2-7	NA	once	CASSLVGIGSGGYEQYF	TGTGCCAGCAGCTTGGTAGGTATCGGTAGCGGAGGCTACGAGCAGTACTTC
TRBV2	TRBJ1-5	NA	NA	CASTGDSNQPQHF	TGTGCCAGCACGGGGGATAGCAATCAGCCCCAGCATTTT
TRBV9	TRBJ1-5	NA	NA	CASSPSSDRYSNQPQHF	TGTGCCAGCAGCCCCTCCTCCGACAGGTATAGCAATCAGCCCCAGCATTTT
TRBV6-6	TRBJ2-2	NA	NA	CASSYLVSTGELFF	TGTGCCAGCAGTTACTTGGTTTCCACCGGGGAGCTGTTTTTT
TRBV27	TRBJ2-1	NA	NA	CASSFGYEQFF	TGTGCCAGCAGTTTCGGGTATGAGCAGTTCTTC
TRBV2	TRBJ2-7	NA	few	CASSSYEQYF	TGTGCCAGCAGTTCCTACGAGCAGTACTTC
TRBV9	TRBJ2-2	NA	NA	CASSVLGLIANTGELFF	TGTGCCAGCAGCGTACTCGGACTGATCGCGAACACCGGGGAGCTGTTTTTT
TRBV28	TRBJ1-1	NA	NA	CASSLTNKNTEAFF	TGTGCCAGCAGTTTAACTAATAAGAACACTGAAGCTTTCTTT
TRBV10-1	TRBJ2-4	NA	once	CASSESTRSLAKNIQYF	TGCGCCAGCAGTGAGTCGACTCGGAGTCTAGCCAAAAACATTCAGTACTTC
TRBV5-1	TRBJ2-5	TRBD2	once	CASSGGTSGTPAWETQYF	TGCGCCAGCAGCGGGGGGACTAGCGGGACCCCAGCGTGGGAGACCCAGTACTTC
TRBV2	TRBJ1-1	NA	NA	CARGGDTEAFF	TGTGCCAGGGGAGGGGACACTGAAGCTTTCTTT
TRBV19	TRBJ2-1	NA	NA	CASSPGFRAWGNEQFF	TGTGCCAGTAGTCCTGGTTTCCGGGCGTGGGGGAATGAGCAGTTCTTC
TRBV30	TRBJ1-2	TRBD1	NA	CAWTPRGGVPYGYTF	TGTGCCTGGACCCCCCGAGGGGGCGTTCCCTATGGCTACACCTTC
TRBV9	TRBJ2-1	NA	NA	CASSALLGNEQFF	TGTGCCAGCAGCGCCTTGTTGGGTAATGAGCAGTTCTTC
TRBV7-9	TRBJ2-3	TRBD1	once	CASSLAQYSTGSTDTQYF	TGTGCCAGCAGCTTAGCCCAATATTCGACAGGGAGCACAGATACGCAGTATTTT
TRBV15	TRBJ2-2	NA	NA	CATSRTVRERSGELFF	TGTGCCACCAGCAGAACGGTCAGGGAGAGGAGCGGGGAGCTGTTTTTT
TRBV11-3	TRBJ2-1	TRBD2	NA	CASSPRFTGLGNNEQFF	TGTGCCAGCAGCCCGAGGTTTACGGGACTAGGAAACAATGAGCAGTTCTTC
TRBV27	TRBJ1-2	NA	few	CASSTDPLALYGYTF	TGTGCCAGCAGTACCGACCCTCTGGCGCTTTATGGCTACACCTTC
TRBV6-1	TRBJ1-5	TRBD1	NA	CASSEAPRGRLVDQPQHF	TGTGCCAGCAGTGAAGCGCCGAGGGGGCGTTTGGTGGATCAGCCCCAGCATTTT
TRBV19	TRBJ1-5	TRBD1	NA	CASSIWDRGNQPQHF	TGTGCCAGTAGTATCTGGGACAGGGGCAATCAGCCCCAGCATTTT
TRBV10-3	TRBJ2-3	TRBD1	NA	CAISESGQGLVGATQYF	TGTGCCATCAGTGAATCTGGACAGGGGCTGGTCGGGGCTACGCAGTATTTT
TRBV10-3	TRBJ1-1	NA	NA	CAIRESRNTEAFF	TGTGCCATCAGGGAAAGCCGGAACACTGAAGCTTTCTTT
TRBV5-8	TRBJ1-2	TRBD1	NA	CASSEGIGTGVYYGYTF	TGTGCCAGCAGCGAAGGTATCGGGACAGGGGTTTACTATGGCTACACCTTC
TRBV7-9	TRBJ2-7	NA	NA	CASSSGREQYF	TGTGCCAGCAGCTCAGGACGGGAGCAGTACTTC
TRBV7-9	TRBJ1-2	NA	NA	CASSLSEKNYGYTF	TGTGCCAGCAGCCTGTCCGAGAAAAACTATGGCTACACCTTC
TRBV9	TRBJ2-5	TRBD2	NA	CASSVSSGGGETQYF	TGTGCCAGCAGCGTCTCTAGCGGAGGCGGGGAGACCCAGTACTTC
TRBV11-2	TRBJ2-7	TRBD2	NA	CASSFLGTSVYEQYF	TGTGCCAGCAGCTTTCTCGGGACTAGCGTTTACGAGCAGTACTTC
TRBV5-4	TRBJ2-5	TRBD1	NA	CASSLGDRGREVETQYF	TGTGCCAGCAGCTTGGGGGACAGGGGGCGCGAGGTAGAGACCCAGTACTTC
TRBV28	TRBJ2-1	TRBD2	NA	CAIRGGPPNNEQFF	TGTGCCATCCGGGGAGGGCCACCCAACAATGAGCAGTTCTTC
TRBV29-1	TRBJ2-7	NA	NA	CSVGGGSSYEQYF	TGCAGCGTCGGGGGCGGGAGCTCCTACGAGCAGTACTTC
TRBV19	TRBJ1-1	NA	once	CASNAGTNTEAFF	TGTGCCAGTAACGCCGGGACAAACACTGAAGCTTTCTTT
TRBV28	TRBJ1-5	NA	NA	CASSSLGGDTYSNQPQHF	TGTGCCAGCAGTTCTCTGGGGGGGGACACCTATAGCAATCAGCCCCAGCATTTT
TRBV6-5	TRBJ1-3	NA	NA	CASRSRSTGNTIYF	TGTGCCAGCAGATCAAGAAGTACTGGAAACACCATATATTTT
TRBV19	TRBJ1-2	NA	NA	CASSIFVEYDYGYTF	TGTGCCAGTAGTATCTTTGTCGAGTATGACTATGGCTACACCTTC
TRBV6-1	TRBJ1-2	NA	once	CASSVITNYGYTF	TGTGCCAGCAGTGTAATAACTAACTATGGCTACACCTTC
TRBV28	TRBJ2-5	NA	once	CASRGMGEEDQETQYF	TGTGCCAGCAGGGGTATGGGGGAGGAGGACCAAGAGACCCAGTACTTC
TRBV1	TRBJ2-4	NA	NA	CTSSLTSGSKIAKNIQYF	TGCACCAGCAGCCTGACTAGCGGGAGTAAGATAGCCAAAAACATTCAGTACTTC
TRBV11-1	TRBJ2-3	NA	NA	CASSPLGDTQYF	TGTGCCAGCAGCCCACTCGGGGATACGCAGTATTTT
TRBV19	TRBJ2-7	TRBD2	once	CASSGGALAYEQYF	TGTGCCAGTTCGGGAGGGGCTCTTGCATACGAGCAGTACTTC
TRBV28	TRBJ2-1	NA	NA	CASRGLSGYNDEQFF	TGTGCCAGCAGGGGATTGAGCGGGTATAATGATGAGCAGTTCTTC
TRBV5-4	TRBJ2-7	TRBD2	NA	CASSLVAGDWEQYF	TGTGCCAGCAGCTTAGTAGCGGGAGATTGGGAGCAGTACTTC
TRBV5-4	TRBJ2-7	NA	NA	CASSLGGGEQYF	TGTGCCAGCAGTCTAGGTGGCGGCGAGCAGTACTTC
TRBV7-2	TRBJ2-7	NA	once	CASSPLAPYEQYF	TGTGCCAGCAGCCCCCTAGCTCCCTACGAGCAGTACTTC
TRBV6-1	TRBJ2-7	NA	NA	CATRAGAAYEQYF	TGTGCCACTCGGGCGGGGGCGGCCTACGAGCAGTACTTC
TRBV7-2	TRBJ2-7	NA	NA	CASSARDKSYEQYF	TGTGCCAGCAGCGCAAGGGACAAAAGCTACGAGCAGTACTTC
TRBV29-1	TRBJ2-3	TRBD2	NA	CSVTPTSGRYDTQYF	TGCAGCGTTACCCCGACTAGCGGGAGGTACGATACGCAGTATTTT
TRBV11-2	TRBJ2-7	NA	once	CASSLGVSSSYEQYF	TGTGCCAGCAGCTTAGGAGTTTCTAGCTCCTACGAGCAGTACTTC